This T cell receptor (beta chain) was captured by sequencing in a study of shared clonotypes between healthy human individuals. Study-level results: In general, naive subsets displayed greater estimated richness than memory subsets did.

The CDR3 is made up of 15 amino acids. V lost 5 bases and J lost 3; bases outside the gene matches: 9. The germline gives CDR1 SGHVS, CDR2 FQNEAQ. Positive CCR7 selection of CD45RO-negative cells yielded the naive CD8 cells, and terminally differentiated effector memory CD45RA+ cells were excluded. There were no recent acute infections or vaccinations among the donors, who were healthy HIV-negative adults. Sequenced by immunoSEQ multiplex PCR; TCRdb stores in-frame clones only, minus some. The sample comprises 450,000 to 700,000 clones, nearly 97% of which are singletons, and 0.1% to 0.11% rests with the top ten. On this clone itself: Its antigen remains unknown.

Sequenced sample: naive CD8+ T cells sorted from blood. This sequence joins TRBV7-8 and TRBJ2-7; TRBD2 matches at 8 bases. The TCR comes from a woman aged 25 to 39 in good health. Written as DNA, the CDR3 is TGTGCCAGCAGCCCCCCGGGGGGGGGTCGCTACGAGCAGTACTTC. This gives the protein CASSPPGGGRYEQYF. Filled out from reference TRBV7-8 and TRBJ2-7, the complete variable domain reads GAGVSQSPRYKVAKRGQDVALRCDPISGHVSLFWYQQALGQGPEFLTYFQNEAQLDKSGLPSDRFFAERPEGSVSTLKIQRTQQEDSAVYLCASSPPGGGRYEQYFGPGTRLTVT.